One sample yielded the 11 T cell receptor beta chains listed below, sequenced in a study of glioma-infiltrating T cells. Using RNA template, CDR3s of TCR alpha and beta were amplified with iRepertoire arm-PCR. Each CDR3 protein gets one entry after TCRdb re-called the multiplex PCR reads with MiXCR. The data show 300,000 to 450,000 distinct CDR3 sequences, with 41% seen just once and around 13% held by the top ten. Input material: glioma tissue, nonneoplastic brain tissue, or PBMCs (not recorded which). These receptors originate from a human donor with low-grade glioma or glioblastoma, undergoing nonglioma brain surgery, or in good health (not recorded which).

This sequence joins TRBV7-6 and TRBJ2-3; TRBD2 matches 9 bases. The end of the DNA fits TRBJ2-7 better, so the J call may be wrong. CDR1 is SGHVS, CDR2 FNYEAQ, per germline. CDR3 length: 16 amino acids. The CDR3 coding sequence is TGTGCCAGCAGCCCCATTGGCGGGAGGGCGAGTTACGAGCAGTACTTC. This translates into CASSPIGGRASYEQYF.

This clonotype was seen a single time. The conserved final phenylalanine or tryptophan is absent from the CDR3, which likely points to a read error. The chain has TRBV2 and TRBJ1-2; D not resolved. There are 16 residues in the CDR3. Germline lookup yields CDR1 SNHLY and CDR2 FYNNEI. V lost 0 bases, J lost 4 bases, and 15 bases lay in between. The CDR3 bases are TGTGCCAGCAGTGAAGCTCCGGGCAGCCAAGGCTATGGCTACACCTCC. Translating it yields CASSEAPGSQGYGYTS.

The V gene is TRBV2, the J gene TRBJ2-6; 10 bases agree with TRBD1. The CDR3 totals 16 residues. Germline loops: CDR1 SNHLY, CDR2 FYNNEI. V trimming: 10 bases; J trimming: 4 bases; junction bases outside the gene matches: 10. CDR3 DNA: TGTGCCACATCGGGACAGGGGCCCGCGGGGGCCAACGTCCTGACTTTC. Protein product: CATSGQGPAGANVLTF.

This clonotype was seen a handful of times. As DNA, the CDR3 is TGTGCCATCAGTACTCCGGGGACCGGGGAGCTGTTTTTT. Protein: CAISTPGTGELFF. The chain joins TRBV10-3 to TRBJ2-2; D possibly corresponds to TRBD2 (5 bases). This CDR3 comprises 13 residues. Germline assignment: CDR1 ENHRY and CDR2 SYGVKD. Trimming took 5 bases from V and 5 from J, leaving 9 bases between them.

V usage is TRBV28 and J usage is TRBJ1-2; 9 bases line up with TRBD1. Germline V gene data show CDR1 as MDHEN and CDR2 as SYDVKM. The CDR3 totals 15 residues. V lost 8 bases to trimming and J lost 2 bases; unmatched junction nucleotides: 9. The CDR3 protein is CASGSPGQGNYGYTF. CDR3 bases: TGTGCCAGCGGTTCTCCGGGACAGGGAAACTATGGCTACACCTTC.

The rearrangement uses TRBV29-1 and TRBJ2-7; possible D gene TRBD1, 5 bases. Germline assignment: CDR1 SQVTM and CDR2 ANQGSEA. Trimming took off 0 bases at V and 3 bases at J, with 12 bases between the two ends. This CDR3 contains 14 residues. The CDR3 loop reads CSVEDEKGLYEQYF. CDR3 nucleotide sequence: TGCAGCGTTGAAGATGAGAAGGGGCTCTACGAGCAGTACTTC.

With respect to this clonotype: An end of the junction differs from the germline gene, which may be a read error. The gene calls are TRBV2 and TRBJ2-1; 7 positions match TRBD2. The length of the CDR3 is 15 residues. Germline CDR1 is SNHLY and CDR2 is FYNNEI. The CDR3 DNA reads TGTGCCAGCAGTTCCTTCGCGGGAGTTGCCAATGAGCGGTTCTTC. It codes for CASSSFAGVANERFF.

The V and J genes are TRBV20-1 and TRBJ1-2; D not resolved. Trimming shortened V by 0 bases and J by 5 bases, and 10 bases separated the two germline ends. The germline CDR1 and CDR2 sequences are DFQATT and SNEGSKA (reference sequence). The CDR3 spans 13 residues. The CDR3 DNA is TGCAGTGCTAGAGATGCAAGTAGATATGGCTACACCTTC. Protein sequence: CSARDASRYGYTF.

The chain is built from TRBV27 and TRBJ2-7; no definite D call. CDR1 MNHEY and CDR2 SMNVEV come from the germline V gene (reference sequence). V shed 5 bases and J shed 1 base, with 12 bases lying between them. The CDR3 is 14 residues long. In DNA form, the CDR3 reads TGTGCCAGCAGTCTTACTGCAAGATCCTACGAGCAGTACTTC. Amino acid sequence: CASSLTARSYEQYF.

For this clonotype: This sequence may be a read error, since a much larger clone differs from it by one base. The rearrangement uses TRBV28 and TRBJ1-1; TRBD1 might be the D (5 bases). The CDR3 runs 17 residues. V was shortened by 4 bases and J by 6 bases, with 24 bases between the two germline ends. Germline CDR1 reads MDHEN; CDR2 reads SYDVKM. CDR3 in DNA: TGTGCCAGCAGTTCCCCCTACCGTGGGGGGACCTTGGCTGAAGCTTTCTTT. Translated: CASSSPYRGGTLAEAFF.

On this clonotype itself: This may be a read error, as it is one base from a much larger clone. This rearrangement joins TRBV25-1 to TRBJ1-1; tentatively, D is TRBD1 (6 bases). Trimming cost V 6 bases and J 10 bases, with 18 bases left between them. The CDR3 covers 13 residues. Germline assignment: CDR1 MGHDK and CDR2 SYGVNS. CDR3 nucleotide sequence: TGTGCCAGCAGGAAAGGTGGGGGGCCCGGAGCTTTCTTT. Translating gives CASRKGGGPGAFF.